The present T cell receptor beta chain was sequenced within a study of CD8 T cells in Susac syndrome. RNA amounts of 0.5 to 1 ug underwent reverse transcription with random hexamers. The amplification used immunoSEQ multiplex PCR on TCR beta CDR3; it spanned 54 Vbeta and 13 Jbeta. MiXCR was run by TCRdb on the immunoSEQ multiplex PCR reads, yielding one entry per CDR3 protein. The sample shows about 130,000 distinct CDR3 sequences, about 95% of them seen only once. The CDR3 has 13 amino acids. Germline trimming cut 5 bases from V and 4 bases from J; bases unmatched to any gene: 4. CDR1 and CDR2 from the germline V gene are SQVTM and ANQGSEA. Peripheral blood CD8+ and CD4+ T cells were profiled by TCR beta sequencing. Negative isolation yielded CD8+ and CD4+ T cells; FACS enriched TEMRA cells.

The source is a human donor in good health. Sequencing was done on a sample of CD4+ T cells from PBMCs. The V call is TRBV29-1, the J call TRBJ1-1, with 10 positions matching TRBD1. The CDR3 protein is CSVPGQGSTEAFF. The CDR3 coding sequence is TGCAGCGTTCCGGGACAGGGGAGCACTGAAGCTTTCTTT.